The sequence of this T cell receptor (beta chain) was determined in a study of T cell changes during pregnancy in multiple sclerosis (dated by TCRdb to the late 2010s). Turning to the overall study: The study examined how the T cell repertoire changed over the course of pregnancy in women with multiple sclerosis.

The library was made by the immunoSEQ multiplex PCR assay. Imported from immuneACCESS, the table was reduced by TCRdb to in-frame sequences with V and J called. These copies leave out some clones; in studies compared against another copy, an unresolved V gene accounts for under half, and the cause of the remainder is not known. The sample records 39,000 or so clones, 80% to 95% of which are singletons. 12% of the sample rests with the top ten. V drops 2 bases and J drops 2 bases, leaving 7 bases in between. From a lookup of the germline V gene (reference sequence), CDR1 and CDR2 are SEHNR and FQNEAQ. The CDR3 spans 13 residues, from the cysteine through the phenylalanine. Only the CDR3 DNA is retained, 39 bases long and in frame from the first base. Remarks on this clone: Which antigen it targets is not known. Base qualities are not provided; no much larger clone lies one nucleotide away.

The V and J segments used are TRBV7-9 and TRBJ2-7; the D gene cannot be resolved reliably. This receptor was identified in a female donor with multiple sclerosis, enrolled in a pregnancy study. This specimen consisted of CD8+ T cells from peripheral blood mononuclear cells, obtained after pregnancy. The DNA is as follows: TGTGCCAGCAGCTTAAGCGTCGCCTACGAGCAGTACTTC. Translated, this gives CASSLSVAYEQYF.